This T cell receptor (beta chain) emerged from a study of T cells in Graves' hyperthyroidism and ophthalmopathy. Cells are PBMCs isolated from about 10 ml of fresh blood. The CDR3 sequence is 13 residues long. Looked up from germline, CDR1 is SEHNR and CDR2 is FQNEAQ (reference sequence). V lost 1 base to trimming and J lost 10 bases, with 11 bases between them. This clonotype showed up many times. There were TCR beta CDR3 regions amplified from RNA transcripts. HTBI primers were employed in a first-round RT-PCR of the TCR CDR3. TCRdb fed the multiplex PCR reads into MiXCR, producing one record per CDR3 protein. The sample contains a few hundred thousand distinct CDR3 sequences, around 13% of which appear only once.

This TCR derives from a woman aged 40 to 50 with Graves' ophthalmopathy. The sample consisted of blood. The chain combines TRBV7-9 with TRBJ2-1, with D possibly matching TRBD1 (7 bases). In nucleotides, the CDR3 is TGTGCCAGCAGCTTAGGCGGGACAGTGGAGCAGTTCTTC. Its translation: CASSLGGTVEQFF.